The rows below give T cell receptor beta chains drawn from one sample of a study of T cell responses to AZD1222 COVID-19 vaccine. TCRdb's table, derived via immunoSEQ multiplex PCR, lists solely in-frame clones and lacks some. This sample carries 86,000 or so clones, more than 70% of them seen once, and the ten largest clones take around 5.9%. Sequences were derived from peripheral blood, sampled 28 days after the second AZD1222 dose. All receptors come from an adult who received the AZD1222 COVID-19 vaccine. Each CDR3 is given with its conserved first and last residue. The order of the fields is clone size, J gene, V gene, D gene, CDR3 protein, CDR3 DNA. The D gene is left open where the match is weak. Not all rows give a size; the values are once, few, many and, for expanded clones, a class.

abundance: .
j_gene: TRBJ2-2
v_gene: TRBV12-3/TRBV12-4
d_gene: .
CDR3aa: CASSITGELFF
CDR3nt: TGTGCCAGCAGTATCACCGGGGAGCTGTTTTTT

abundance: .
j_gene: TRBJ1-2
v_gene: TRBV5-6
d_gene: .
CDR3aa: CASSLGQGSFYGYTF
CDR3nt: TGTGCCAGCAGCTTGGGGCAGGGGAGTTTCTATGGCTACACCTTC

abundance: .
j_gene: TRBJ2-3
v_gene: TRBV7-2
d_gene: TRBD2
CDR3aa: CASSFRSGKEDTQYF
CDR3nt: TGTGCCAGCAGCTTTCGGAGCGGGAAGGAAGATACGCAGTATTTT

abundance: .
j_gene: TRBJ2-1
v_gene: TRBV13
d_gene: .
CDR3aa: CASSSRYEQFF
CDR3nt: TGTGCCAGCAGCTCCAGATATGAGCAGTTCTTC

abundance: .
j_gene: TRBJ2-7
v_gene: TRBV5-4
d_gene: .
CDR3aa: CASSLSGKSEQYF
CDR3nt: TGTGCCAGCAGCTTGTCAGGGAAAAGCGAGCAGTACTTC

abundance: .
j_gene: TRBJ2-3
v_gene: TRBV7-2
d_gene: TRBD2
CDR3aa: CASSPGTSGPTDTQYF
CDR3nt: TGTGCCAGCAGCCCTGGGACTAGCGGGCCCACAGATACGCAGTATTTT

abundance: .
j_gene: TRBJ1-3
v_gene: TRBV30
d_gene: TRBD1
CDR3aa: CAWSPGQLSGNTTYF
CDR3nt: TGTGCCTGGAGTCCGGGACAGCTCTCTGGAAACACCACATATTTT

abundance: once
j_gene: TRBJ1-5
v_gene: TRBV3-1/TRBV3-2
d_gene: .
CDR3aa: CASSPNGGAGQPQHF
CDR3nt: TGTGCCAGCAGCCCTAACGGTGGGGCAGGCCAGCCCCAGCATTTT

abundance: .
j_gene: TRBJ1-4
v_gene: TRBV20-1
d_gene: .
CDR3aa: CSARIAEKLFF
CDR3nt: TGCAGTGCTAGGATCGCTGAAAAACTGTTTTTT

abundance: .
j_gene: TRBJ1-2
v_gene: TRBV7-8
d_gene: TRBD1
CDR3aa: CASSLDRDYGYTF
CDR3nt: TGTGCCAGCAGCTTGGACAGGGACTATGGCTACACCTTC

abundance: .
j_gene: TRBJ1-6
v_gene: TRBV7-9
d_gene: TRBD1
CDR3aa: CASSWGQRSSPLHF
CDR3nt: TGTGCCAGCAGCTGGGGACAGAGGAGTTCACCCCTCCACTTT

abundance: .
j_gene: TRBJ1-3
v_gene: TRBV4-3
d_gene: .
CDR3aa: CASSQDSGSNSGNTIYF
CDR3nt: TGCGCCAGCAGCCAAGATTCAGGGAGTAACTCTGGAAACACCATATATTTT

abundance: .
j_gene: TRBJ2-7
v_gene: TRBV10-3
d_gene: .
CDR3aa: CAVGERSSYEQYF
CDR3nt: TGTGCCGTCGGGGAGAGGAGCTCCTACGAGCAGTACTTC

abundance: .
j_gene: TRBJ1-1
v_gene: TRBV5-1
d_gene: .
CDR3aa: CASSTGGGTEAFF
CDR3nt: TGCGCCAGCAGCACGGGAGGGGGTACTGAAGCTTTCTTT

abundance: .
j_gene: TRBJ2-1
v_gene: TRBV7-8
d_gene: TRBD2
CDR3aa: CASSLVLAGGAYNEQFF
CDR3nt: TGTGCCAGCAGCTTAGTCTTGGCGGGAGGGGCTTACAATGAGCAGTTCTTC

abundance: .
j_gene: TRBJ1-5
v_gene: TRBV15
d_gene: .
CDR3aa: CATSRGRLDQPQHF
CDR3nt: TGTGCCACCAGCAGAGGACGGTTGGATCAGCCCCAGCATTTT

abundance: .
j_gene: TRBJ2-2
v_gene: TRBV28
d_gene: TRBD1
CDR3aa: CASSPPPGQGLTGELFF
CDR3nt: TGTGCCAGCAGTCCACCACCGGGACAGGGCCTTACCGGGGAGCTGTTTTTT

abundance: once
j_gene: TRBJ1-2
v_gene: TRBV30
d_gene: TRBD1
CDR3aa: CAWTRQGAGGYTF
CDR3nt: TGTGCCTGGACCCGACAGGGGGCGGGTGGCTACACCTTC

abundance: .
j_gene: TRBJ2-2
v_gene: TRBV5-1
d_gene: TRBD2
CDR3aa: CASSYSGGATGELFF
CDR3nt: TGCGCCAGTTCCTATAGCGGGGGGGCCACCGGGGAGCTGTTTTTT

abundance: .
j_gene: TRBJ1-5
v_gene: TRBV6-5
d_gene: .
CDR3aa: CASTSPNPPQHF
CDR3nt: TGTGCCAGCACCTCCCCAAATCCGCCCCAGCATTTT

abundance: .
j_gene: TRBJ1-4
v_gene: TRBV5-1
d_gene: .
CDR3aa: CASREDFGEKLFF
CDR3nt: TGCGCCAGCAGGGAGGACTTCGGTGAAAAACTGTTTTTT

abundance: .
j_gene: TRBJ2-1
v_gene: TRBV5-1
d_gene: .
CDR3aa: CASSLGGDRGQFF
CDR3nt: TGCGCCAGCAGCTTGGGGGGGGACCGGGGGCAGTTCTTC

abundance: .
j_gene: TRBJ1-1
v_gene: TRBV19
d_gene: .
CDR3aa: CASSRPQQNTEAFF
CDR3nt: TGTGCCAGTAGCCGGCCGCAGCAGAACACTGAAGCTTTCTTT

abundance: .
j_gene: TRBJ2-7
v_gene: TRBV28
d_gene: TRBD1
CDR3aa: CASRYRGHNNYEQYF
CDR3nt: TGTGCCAGCAGGTACAGGGGCCATAATAACTACGAGCAGTACTTC

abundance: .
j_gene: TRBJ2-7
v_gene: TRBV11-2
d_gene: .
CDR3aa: CASSLGGFEQYF
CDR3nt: TGTGCCAGCAGCTTAGGAGGCTTCGAGCAGTACTTC

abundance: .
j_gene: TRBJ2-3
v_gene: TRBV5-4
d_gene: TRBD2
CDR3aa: CASSLVTSGTQYF
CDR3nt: TGTGCCAGCAGCTTGGTAACTAGCGGTACGCAGTATTTT